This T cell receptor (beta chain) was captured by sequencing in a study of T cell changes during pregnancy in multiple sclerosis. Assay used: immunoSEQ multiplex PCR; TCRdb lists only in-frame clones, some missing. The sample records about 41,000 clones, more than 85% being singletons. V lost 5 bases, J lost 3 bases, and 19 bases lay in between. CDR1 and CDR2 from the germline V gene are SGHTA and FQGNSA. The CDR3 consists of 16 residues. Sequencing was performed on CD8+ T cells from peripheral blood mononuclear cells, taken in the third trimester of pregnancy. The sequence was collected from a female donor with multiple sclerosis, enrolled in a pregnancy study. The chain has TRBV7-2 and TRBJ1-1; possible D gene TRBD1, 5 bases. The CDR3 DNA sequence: TGTGCCAGCAGCCCTTTCATGCGGGGGGTTTACACTGAAGCTTTCTTT. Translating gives CASSPFMRGVYTEAFF. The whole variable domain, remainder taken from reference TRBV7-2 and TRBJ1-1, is GAGVSQSPSNKVTEKGKDVELRCDPISGHTALYWYRQSLGQGLEFLIYFQGNSAPDKSGLPSDRFSAERTGGSVSTLTIQRTQQEDSAVYLCASSPFMRGVYTEAFFGQGTRLTVV.